The 7 T cell receptor beta chains reported below all come from one sample, sequenced in a study of cytomegalovirus exposure and HLA in healthy donors. Primers included in the PCR were 60 Vbeta and 13 Jbeta primers. TCRdb's table, derived via immunoSEQ multiplex PCR, lists solely in-frame clones and lacks some. The table has fewer than 250,000 clones, around 80% seen once; the top ten hold 2.5% to 3.5%. Sequences were obtained from PBMCs. Receptor source: a man aged 30 to 39 in good health and CMV-seronegative.

DNA for the CDR3: TGTGCCAGCAGGGGGATTAGCGGGGGGCTCAGGAAAAACATTCAGTACTTC. Protein sequence: CASRGISGGLRKNIQYF. This chain connects TRBV4-2 to TRBJ2-4, with 10 bases fitting TRBD2. The CDR3 runs to 17 residues. The V gene's germline CDR1 is LGHNA and CDR2 YNFKEQ. The junction had 12 bases not matched to a gene; V was cut back by 6 bases and J by 4 bases.

The count of this clone is one. J is TRBJ1-6 and V is TRBV14; D possibly corresponds to TRBD1 (6 bases). Germline lookup yields CDR1 SGHDN and CDR2 FVKESK. The V end was cut by 0 bases, the J end by 6 bases, with 9 bases between. The CDR3 covers 15 residues. The CDR3 loop is CASSQELGANSPLHF. The CDR3 coding sequence is TGTGCCAGCAGCCAAGAGTTGGGGGCTAATTCACCCCTCCACTTT.

The chain has TRBV7-3 and TRBJ1-2; the D gene is possibly TRBD1 (5 bases). Germline V lookup: CDR1 SGHTA, CDR2 FQGTGA. V gave up 4 bases and J gave up 4 bases, with 10 bases separating them. CDR3 size: 13 residues. Here the CDR3 reads CASSSPQGYGYTF. DNA for the CDR3: TGTGCCAGCAGCTCCCCCCAGGGCTATGGCTACACCTTC. Drawing the rest from reference TRBV7-3 and TRBJ1-2, the complete variable domain is GAGVSQTPSNKVTEKGKYVELRCDPISGHTALYWYRQSLGQGPEFLIYFQGTGAADDSGLPNDRFFAVRPEGSVSTLKIQRTERGDSAVYLCASSSPQGYGYTFGSGTRLTVV.

The rearrangement links TRBV19 to TRBJ2-5; D gene uncertain. The CDR3 has 13 amino acids. CDR1 is LNHDA and CDR2 is SQIVND in the germline V gene (reference sequence). Trimming cost V 0 bases and J 5 bases, with 7 bases left between them. CDR3 region: CASSIDAEETQYF. The CDR3 bases are TGTGCCAGTAGTATAGATGCCGAGGAGACCCAGTACTTC. Variable domain in full (rest from reference TRBV19 and TRBJ2-5): DGGITQSPKYLFRKEGQNVTLSCEQNLNHDAMYWYRQDPGQGLRLIYYSQIVNDFQKGDIAEGYSVSREKKESFPLTVTSAQKNPTAFYLCASSIDAEETQYFGPGTRLLVL.

The rearrangement joins TRBV10-3 to TRBJ2-3, with D possibly being TRBD2 (5 bases). Germline CDR1 is ENHRY and CDR2 is SYGVKD. CDR3 length: 15 residues. With 9 bases removed from V and 2 bases from J, the gap between germline ends came to 18 bases. DNA for the CDR3: TGTGCCATTCAATCCCCAGAGGAGGACACAGATACGCAGTATTTT. Its translation is CAIQSPEEDTDTQYF.

J is TRBJ2-5 and V is TRBV4-2, with 9 bases that match TRBD2. The CDR3 has 16 amino acids. After removal of 0 bases from V and 5 bases from J, the junction contained 7 bases not matched to a gene. Germline V lookup: CDR1 LGHNA, CDR2 YNFKEQ. CDR3 residues: CASSQDPRGGLETQYF. DNA for the CDR3: TGTGCCAGCAGCCAAGATCCGCGGGGGGGCCTTGAGACCCAGTACTTC.

This chain connects TRBV6-5 to TRBJ1-6; D might be TRBD1 (5 bases). The CDR3 is 14 amino acids. Germline V gene sequence: CDR1 MNHEY, CDR2 SVGAGI. V shed 8 bases and J shed 5 bases, with 13 bases lying between them. CDR3 bases: TGTGCCAGCGGGGAACAGGCTAATAATTCACCCCTCCACTTT. Amino acids: CASGEQANNSPLHF.